Below are 21 T cell receptor beta chains sequenced from a single sample in a study of radiation and T cells in renal cell carcinoma. Time point reported: blood 4 weeks post-SBRT, at nephrectomy. Treatment noted: 15 Gy SBRT to primary tumor, nephrectomy 4 weeks later. The table came from immunoSEQ multiplex PCR; TCRdb's copy has only in-frame clones and leaves some out. The repertoire holds 140,000 or so clones, with 75% to 90% as singletons. Sequenced material: blood, taken from a patient whose treatment included radiotherapy and nephrectomy. Receptors originate from a woman between 50 and 59 years old with renal cell carcinoma.

The rearrangement joins TRBV7-9 to TRBJ2-6; D is unclear. Trimming shortened V by 5 bases and J by 0 bases, and 5 bases separated the two germline ends. The CDR3 loop spans 14 amino acids. Germline lookup yields CDR1 SEHNR and CDR2 FQNEAQ (reference sequence). CDR3 nucleotide sequence: TGTGCCAGCAGCAGGAACTCTGGGGCCAACGTCCTGACTTTC. Residues: CASSRNSGANVLTF.

The chain is built from TRBV5-1 and TRBJ2-1; D could derive from TRBD1 or TRBD2 (6 bases each). Germline loops: CDR1 SGHRS, CDR2 YFSETQ. The V gene lost 3 bases and the J gene lost 8 bases, with 15 bases spanning the gap. This CDR3 is built from 14 residues. The CDR3 DNA sequence: TGCGCCAGCAGCTCACCGGGGGCGATCCATGAGCAGTTCTTC. This sequence encodes CASSSPGAIHEQFF.

This chain uses TRBV28 with TRBJ2-1, with 9 positions matching TRBD1. CDR1 and CDR2 from the germline V gene are MDHEN and SYDVKM. The length of the CDR3 is 15 residues. The V gene end was trimmed by 6 bases and the J gene end by 3 bases; junction bases not matched to a gene: 6. CDR3 residues: CASRLQGANYNEQFF. CDR3 nucleotide sequence: TGTGCCAGCAGATTACAGGGGGCTAACTACAATGAGCAGTTCTTC. The whole variable domain, remainder taken from reference TRBV28 and TRBJ2-1, is DVKVTQSSRYLVKRTGEKVFLECVQDMDHENMFWYRQDPGLGLRLIYFSYDVKMKEKGDIPEGYSVSREKKERFSLILESASTNQTSMYLCASRLQGANYNEQFFGPGTRLTVL.

This sequence joins TRBV7-2 and TRBJ2-5; no clear D gene. V lost 2 bases and J lost 5, with 3 bases in between. The CDR3 runs to 11 residues. Germline-derived CDR1 and CDR2 are SGHTA and FQGNSA. The CDR3 is CASSLYETQYF. As DNA, the CDR3 is TGTGCCAGCAGCTTATACGAGACCCAGTACTTC.

The V call is TRBV6-1, the J call TRBJ1-5; no clear D gene. Germline V gene data show CDR1 as MNHNS and CDR2 as SASEGT. The germline V and J ends were trimmed by 8 bases and 1 base, with 15 bases remaining between them. The CDR3 length is 15 residues. For the CDR3, the DNA is TGTGCCAGCGGAAAAAACGTCGCGAGCAATCAGCCCCAGCATTTT. Its translation: CASGKNVASNQPQHF.

This sequence joins TRBV19 and TRBJ1-6, with unresolved D. The germline V gene encodes CDR1 LNHDA and CDR2 SQIVND (reference sequence). This CDR3 has 15 residues. V was shortened by 5 bases and J by 6 bases, with 14 bases between the two germline ends. The CDR3 DNA sequence: TGTGCCAGTAGTTTACGGGGAGCAACTAATTCACCCCTCCACTTT. It specifies CASSLRGATNSPLHF. The full variable domain, with the rest looked up from reference TRBV19 and TRBJ1-6, is DGGITQSPKYLFRKEGQNVTLSCEQNLNHDAMYWYRQDPGQGLRLIYYSQIVNDFQKGDIAEGYSVSREKKESFPLTVTSAQKNPTAFYLCASSLRGATNSPLHFGNGTRLTVT.

The gene calls are TRBV28 and TRBJ1-2; TRBD1 agrees at 7 bases. Germline CDR1 is MDHEN and CDR2 is SYDVKM. V gave up 5 bases and J gave up 7 bases; unmatched junction bases: 10. This CDR3 has 14 amino acids. CDR3 protein: CASSLYRGVGGYTF. DNA of the CDR3: TGTGCCAGCAGTCTCTACAGGGGAGTGGGTGGCTACACCTTC.

The CDR3 DNA sequence: TGTGCCAGTAGTATAGACGCGGGACCCTTGGGCACTGAAGCTTTCTTT. Protein product: CASSIDAGPLGTEAFF. This chain joins TRBV19 and TRBJ1-1; D is possibly TRBD1 (5 bases). V dropped 0 bases and J dropped 4 bases, with 15 bases sitting between them. This CDR3 region has 16 residues. Germline CDR1 LNHDA, CDR2 SQIVND (reference sequence). Together with reference TRBV19 and TRBJ1-1, the CDR3 gives the full variable domain: DGGITQSPKYLFRKEGQNVTLSCEQNLNHDAMYWYRQDPGQGLRLIYYSQIVNDFQKGDIAEGYSVSREKKESFPLTVTSAQKNPTAFYLCASSIDAGPLGTEAFFGQGTRLTVV.

About this clone itself: Other DNA sequences in the sample encode the same CDR3. The V gene is TRBV5-1, the J gene TRBJ2-3; unclear D gene. The CDR3 is made up of 11 amino acids. The V gene's germline CDR1 is SGHRS and CDR2 YFSETQ. The V and J ends lost 0 bases and 6 bases respectively, with 2 bases between them. In DNA form, the CDR3 reads TGCGCCAGCAGCTTGGGCGATACGCAGTATTTT. Its translation is CASSLGDTQYF.

This chain joins TRBV9 and TRBJ1-2; weak D call: TRBD1 (5 bases). Trimming left V 3 bases short and J 8 bases short, with 20 bases between. CDR1 is SGDLS and CDR2 is YYNGEE in the germline V gene. The CDR3 sequence is 15 residues long. The CDR3: CASSADPRGEGGYTF. The CDR3 region has the DNA TGTGCCAGCAGCGCCGACCCTCGGGGGGAAGGGGGCTACACCTTC.

CDR3 loop: CASSFETGATDTQYF. The CDR3 DNA is TGTGCCAGCAGCTTTGAGACAGGGGCGACAGATACGCAGTATTTT. The J gene is TRBJ2-3, the V gene TRBV5-6; 8 bases are a match to TRBD1. Germline CDR1 is SGHDT and CDR2 is YYEEEE. This CDR3 has 15 amino acids. V shed 2 bases and J 3 bases; nucleotides not matched to a gene: 5.

The chain joins TRBV15 to TRBJ2-2, with D perhaps TRBD2 (5 bases). In germline, CDR1 is LNHNV, CDR2 YYDKDF (reference sequence). The CDR3 totals 15 residues. Between the trimmed V and J ends, which lost 1 base and 4 bases, there was a span of 10 bases. The CDR3 DNA follows: TGTGCCACCAGCAGAGCAGACTATTCCACCGGGGAGCTGTTTTTT. It translates to CATSRADYSTGELFF.

This chain links TRBV9 with TRBJ2-1; the match to TRBD2 covers 8 bases. The CDR3 consists of 16 residues. In germline, CDR1 is SGDLS, CDR2 YYNGEE. J lost 1 base, V lost 3 bases, and 6 bases had no gene match. The CDR3 DNA reads as TGTGCCAGCAGCGACGGCGCTAGCGGGTCCTACAATGAGCAGTTCTTC. Translated: CASSDGASGSYNEQFF.

This chain's CDR3 is CASRSYGYTF. CDR3 sequence (DNA): TGTGCCAGCCGATCCTATGGCTACACCTTC. This rearrangement joins TRBV9 to TRBJ1-2; D gene ambiguous. The CDR3 contains 10 residues. CDR1 and CDR2 from the germline V gene are SGDLS and YYNGEE. V lost 7 bases, J lost 4 bases, and 5 bases lay in between.

The chain combines TRBV6-5 with TRBJ1-3; D might be TRBD1 (6 bases). The CDR3 spans 15 residues. The ends were cut back, 6 bases at V and 0 bases at J, with 12 bases in the middle. Germline lookup yields CDR1 MNHEY and CDR2 SVGAGI. CDR3 protein: CASSSGTYSGNTIYF. The CDR3 bases are TGTGCCAGCAGCTCAGGGACATACTCTGGAAACACCATATATTTT.

The gene calls are TRBV5-1 and TRBJ2-3, with 8 bases identical to TRBD2. CDR1 SGHRS and CDR2 YFSETQ come from the germline V gene. CDR3 size: 15 residues. V trimming: 0 bases; J trimming: 1 base; junction bases outside the gene matches: 1. For the CDR3, the DNA is TGCGCCAGCAGCTTGGCCGGGAGGGGCACAGATACGCAGTATTTT. Translating it yields CASSLAGRGTDTQYF. Full variable domain (missing parts from reference TRBV5-1 and TRBJ2-3): KAGVTQTPRYLIKTRGQQVTLSCSPISGHRSVSWYQQTPGQGLQFLFEYFSETQRNKGNFPGRFSGRQFSNSRSEMNVSTLELGDSALYLCASSLAGRGTDTQYFGPGTRLTVL.

CDR3 residues: CASSQGQFGNTIYF. The CDR3 DNA reads TGCGCCAGCAGCCAAGGACAGTTTGGAAACACCATATATTTT. The V gene is TRBV4-3, the J gene TRBJ1-3, with D possibly matching TRBD1 (5 bases). CDR3 length: 14 residues. In germline, CDR1 is LGHNA, CDR2 YSLEER. With 1 base removed from V and 3 bases from J, the gap between germline ends came to 7 bases.

The rearrangement links TRBV15 to TRBJ2-7; a weak D match, TRBD2 (8 bases). Trimming cost V 3 bases and J 1 base, with 19 bases left between them. CDR3 size: 17 residues. Germline-derived CDR1 and CDR2 are LNHNV and YYDKDF (reference sequence). As DNA, the CDR3 is TGTGCCACCAGCAGCTTTAAGGGGGCGGGAGGTTCCTACGAGCAGTACTTC. This codes for CATSSFKGAGGSYEQYF.

This chain connects TRBV9 to TRBJ1-5, with D possibly TRBD1 on 5 matching bases. The CDR3 spans 14 residues. Germline CDR1 SGDLS, CDR2 YYNGEE. Trimming shortened V by 0 bases and J by 6 bases, and 10 bases separated the two germline ends. For the CDR3, the DNA is TGTGCCAGCAGCGTAGAAGGGGACGGTCAGCCCCAGCATTTT. Protein product: CASSVEGDGQPQHF.

The rearrangement uses TRBV4-3 and TRBJ2-7; TRBD1 is a possible D gene (6 bases). Per the germline V gene, CDR1 is LGHNA and CDR2 is YSLEER. Deletions cut 0 bases from V and 2 bases from J, with 20 bases between. CDR3 length equals 18 residues. CDR3 region: CASSQDRGGQTQPYEQYF. CDR3 bases: TGCGCCAGCAGCCAAGATCGGGGCGGACAGACCCAACCCTACGAGCAGTACTTC.

The chain employs TRBV11-3 and TRBJ2-3; tentatively, D is TRBD2 (6 bases). The CDR3 totals 14 residues. The germline gives CDR1 SGHNT, CDR2 YENEEA. V was pared by 5 bases and J by 1 base, with 10 bases between. In DNA form, the CDR3 reads TGTGCCAGCAGCCGCTCGGGGGGCACAGATACGCAGTATTTT. Its protein is CASSRSGGTDTQYF.